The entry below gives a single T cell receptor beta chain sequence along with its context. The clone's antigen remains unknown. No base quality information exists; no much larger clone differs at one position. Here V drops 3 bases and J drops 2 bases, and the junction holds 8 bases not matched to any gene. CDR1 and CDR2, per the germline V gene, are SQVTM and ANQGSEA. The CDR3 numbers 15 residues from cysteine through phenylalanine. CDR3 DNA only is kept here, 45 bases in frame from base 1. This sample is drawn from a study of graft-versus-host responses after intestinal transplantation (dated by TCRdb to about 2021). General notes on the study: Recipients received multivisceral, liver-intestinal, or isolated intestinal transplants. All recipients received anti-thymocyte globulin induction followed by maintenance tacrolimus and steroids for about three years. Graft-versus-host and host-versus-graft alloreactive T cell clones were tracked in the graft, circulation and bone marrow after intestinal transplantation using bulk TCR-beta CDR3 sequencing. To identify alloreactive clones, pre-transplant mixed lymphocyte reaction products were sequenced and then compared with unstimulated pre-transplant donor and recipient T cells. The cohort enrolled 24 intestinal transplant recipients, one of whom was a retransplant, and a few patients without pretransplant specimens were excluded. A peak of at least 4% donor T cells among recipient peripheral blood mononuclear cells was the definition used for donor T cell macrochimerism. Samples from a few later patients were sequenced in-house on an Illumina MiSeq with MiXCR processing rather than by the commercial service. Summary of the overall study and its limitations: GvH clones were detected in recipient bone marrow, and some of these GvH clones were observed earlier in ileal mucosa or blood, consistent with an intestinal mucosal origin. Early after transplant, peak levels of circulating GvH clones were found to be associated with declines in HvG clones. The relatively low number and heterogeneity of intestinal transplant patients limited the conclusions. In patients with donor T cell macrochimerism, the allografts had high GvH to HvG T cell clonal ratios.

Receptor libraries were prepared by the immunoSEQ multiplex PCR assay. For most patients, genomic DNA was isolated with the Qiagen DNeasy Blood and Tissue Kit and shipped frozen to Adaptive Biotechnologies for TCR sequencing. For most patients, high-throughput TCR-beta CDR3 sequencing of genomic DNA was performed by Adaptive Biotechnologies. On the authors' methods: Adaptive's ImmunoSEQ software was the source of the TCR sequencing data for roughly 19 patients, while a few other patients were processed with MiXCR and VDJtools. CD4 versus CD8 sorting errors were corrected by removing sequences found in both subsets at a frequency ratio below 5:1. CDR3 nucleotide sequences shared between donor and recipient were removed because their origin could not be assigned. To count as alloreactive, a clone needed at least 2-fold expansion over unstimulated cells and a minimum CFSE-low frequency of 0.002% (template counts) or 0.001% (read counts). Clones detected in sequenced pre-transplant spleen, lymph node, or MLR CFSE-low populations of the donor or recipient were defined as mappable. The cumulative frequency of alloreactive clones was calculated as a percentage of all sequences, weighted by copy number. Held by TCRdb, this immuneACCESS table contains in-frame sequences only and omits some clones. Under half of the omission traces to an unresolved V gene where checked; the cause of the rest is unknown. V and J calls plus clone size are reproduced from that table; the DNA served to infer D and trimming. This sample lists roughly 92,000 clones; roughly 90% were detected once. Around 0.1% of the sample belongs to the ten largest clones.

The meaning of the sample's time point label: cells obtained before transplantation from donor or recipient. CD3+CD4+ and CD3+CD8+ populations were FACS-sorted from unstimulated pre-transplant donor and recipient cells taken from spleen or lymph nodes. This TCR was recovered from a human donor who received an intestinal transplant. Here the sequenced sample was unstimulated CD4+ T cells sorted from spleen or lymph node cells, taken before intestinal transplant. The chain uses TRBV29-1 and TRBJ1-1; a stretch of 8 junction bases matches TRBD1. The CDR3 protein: CSVDADRGKNTEAFF. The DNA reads TGCAGCGTTGACGCCGACAGGGGCAAAAACACTGAAGCTTTCTTT.